This TCR beta chain was identified in a study of cytomegalovirus exposure and HLA in healthy donors. Study-level information: Around 180 million T cells yielded some 100 million unique TCR beta sequences, as an earlier analysis found.

Details on this clone: Antigen: not known.

V shed 2 bases and J shed 3 bases, with 13 bases lying between them. CDR1 and CDR2 (germline): SNHLY, FYNNEI. CDR3 length: 15 residues. Whole-study results and caveats: Analysis was carried out at a later point, and it linked a missense DCLRE1C variant to TCR beta V- and J-gene trimming. What a later analysis reportedly showed was that an Asian-associated ancestry cluster had fewer N-insertions than the roughly 670-donor mean. One cluster of highly shared sequence variants probably arose as a sequencing artifact.

PCR primers comprised 60 Vbeta and 13 Jbeta primers. Produced via immunoSEQ multiplex PCR; TCRdb's table is partial and in-frame only. In the table there are roughly 200,000 clones, approximately 84% of which are singletons. V usage is TRBV2 and J usage is TRBJ1-1; TRBD1 is a possible D gene (5 bases). The sample consisted of PBMCs. The clonotype was recovered from a female donor in good health and CMV-seronegative. The CDR3 region has the DNA TGTGCCAGCAGTGAATTGGGCAGGGTGGACACTGAAGCTTTCTTT. Its protein is CASSELGRVDTEAFF.